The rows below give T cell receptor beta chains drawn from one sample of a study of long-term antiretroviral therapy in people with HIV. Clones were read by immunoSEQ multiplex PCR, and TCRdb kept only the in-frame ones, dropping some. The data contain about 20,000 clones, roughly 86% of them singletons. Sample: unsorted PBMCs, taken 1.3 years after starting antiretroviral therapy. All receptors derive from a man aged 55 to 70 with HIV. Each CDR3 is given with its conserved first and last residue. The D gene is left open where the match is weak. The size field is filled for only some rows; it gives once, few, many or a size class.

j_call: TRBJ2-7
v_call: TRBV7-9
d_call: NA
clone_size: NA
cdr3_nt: TGTGCCAGCGGTGGTCTCATGCAGTACTTC
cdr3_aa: CASGGLMQYF

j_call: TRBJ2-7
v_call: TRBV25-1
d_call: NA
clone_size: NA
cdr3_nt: TGTGCCAGCAGTGAGGCCAGCTCCTACGAGCAGTACTTC
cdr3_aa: CASSEASSYEQYF

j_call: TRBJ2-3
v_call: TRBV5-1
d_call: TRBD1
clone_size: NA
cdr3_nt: TGCGCCAGCAGCTTAGGGACAGGGGGGTCAGATACGCAGTATTTT
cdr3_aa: CASSLGTGGSDTQYF

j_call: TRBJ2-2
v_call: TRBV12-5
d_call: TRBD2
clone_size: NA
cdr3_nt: TGTGCTAGTGGTTTGACTAGCGGGGCCGGGGAGCTGTTTTTT
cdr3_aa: CASGLTSGAGELFF

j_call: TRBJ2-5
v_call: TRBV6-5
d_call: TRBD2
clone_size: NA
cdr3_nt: TGTGCCAGCAGTTCAACGGGACTAGTGGGATCCCAGTACTTC
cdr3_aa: CASSSTGLVGSQYF

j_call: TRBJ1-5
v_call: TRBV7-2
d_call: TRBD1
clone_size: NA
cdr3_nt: TGTGCCAGCAGCACCAGGGGGGTGGATAGCAATCAGCCCCAGCATTTT
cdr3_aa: CASSTRGVDSNQPQHF

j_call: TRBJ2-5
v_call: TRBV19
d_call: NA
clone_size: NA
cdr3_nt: TGTGCCAGTCAGAACAGGGTATCAGAGACCCAGTACTTC
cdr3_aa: CASQNRVSETQYF

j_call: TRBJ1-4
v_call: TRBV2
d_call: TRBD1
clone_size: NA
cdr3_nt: TGTGCCAGCAGGGGGGACAGCCCTCTTAAACTGTTTTTT
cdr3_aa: CASRGDSPLKLFF

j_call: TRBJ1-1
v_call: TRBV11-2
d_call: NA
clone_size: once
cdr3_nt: TGTGCCAGCAGCGGCGCCCTCGGGGATACTGAAGCTTTCTTT
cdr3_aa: CASSGALGDTEAFF

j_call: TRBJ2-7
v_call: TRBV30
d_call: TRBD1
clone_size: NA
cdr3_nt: TGTGCCTGGAGTCGACAGGGATACGAGCAGTACTTC
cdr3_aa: CAWSRQGYEQYF

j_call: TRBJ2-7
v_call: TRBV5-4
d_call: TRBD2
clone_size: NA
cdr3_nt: TGTGCCAGCAGCTCTCCGGGACTAGCGGACTACGAGCAGTACTTC
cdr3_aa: CASSSPGLADYEQYF

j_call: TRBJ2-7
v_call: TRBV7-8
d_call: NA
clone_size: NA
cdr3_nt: TGTGCCAGCAGCTTAGGTACGCAGGAAGACGAGCAGTACTTC
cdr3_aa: CASSLGTQEDEQYF

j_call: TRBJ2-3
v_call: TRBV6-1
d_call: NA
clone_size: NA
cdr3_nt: TGTGCCAGCAGACAGGGGGGGGCAGATACGCAGTATTTT
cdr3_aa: CASRQGGADTQYF

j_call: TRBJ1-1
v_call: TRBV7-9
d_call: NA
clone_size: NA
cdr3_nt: TGTGCCAGCAGCCAGGGACCCCAGAACACTGAAGCTTTCTTT
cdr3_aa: CASSQGPQNTEAFF

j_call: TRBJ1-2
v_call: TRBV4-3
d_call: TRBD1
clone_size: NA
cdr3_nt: TGCGCCAGCAGCCCGCACCGGGACAGAGGTACTGGCTACACCTTC
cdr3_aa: CASSPHRDRGTGYTF

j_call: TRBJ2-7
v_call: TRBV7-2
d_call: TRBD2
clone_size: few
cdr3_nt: TGTGCCAGCAGCTTATATCCTAGCGGCTCCTATGGAGAGCAGTACTTC
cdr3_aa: CASSLYPSGSYGEQYF

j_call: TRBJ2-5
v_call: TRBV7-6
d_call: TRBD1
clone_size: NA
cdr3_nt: TGTGCCAGCAGTACAAACAGGGGGAAAGAGACCCAGTACTTC
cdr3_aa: CASSTNRGKETQYF

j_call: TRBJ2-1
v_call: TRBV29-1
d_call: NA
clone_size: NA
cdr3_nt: TGCAGCGCCCTATTCACCGGGACTTACTACAATGAGCAGTTCTTC
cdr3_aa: CSALFTGTYYNEQFF

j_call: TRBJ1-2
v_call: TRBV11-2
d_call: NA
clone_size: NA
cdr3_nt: TGTGCCAGCAGCTTAGACAGGGTTGGCTATGGCTACACCTTC
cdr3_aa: CASSLDRVGYGYTF

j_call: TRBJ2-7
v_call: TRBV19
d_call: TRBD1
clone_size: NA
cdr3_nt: TGTGCCAGTAGTTGGACAGGGATACCCTACGAGCAGTACTTC
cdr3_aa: CASSWTGIPYEQYF

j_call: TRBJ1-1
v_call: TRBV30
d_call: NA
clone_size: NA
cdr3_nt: TGTGCCTGGAGTGAAAGTCCTGAAGCTTTCTTT
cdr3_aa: CAWSESPEAFF

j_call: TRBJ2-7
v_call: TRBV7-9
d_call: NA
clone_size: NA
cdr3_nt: TGTGCCAGCACTAACTTTCCCTACGAGCAGTACTTC
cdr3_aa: CASTNFPYEQYF

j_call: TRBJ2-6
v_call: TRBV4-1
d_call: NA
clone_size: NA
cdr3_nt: TGCGCCAGCAGCCAAGATCAAAGATATTCTGGGGCCAACGTCCTGACTTTC
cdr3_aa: CASSQDQRYSGANVLTF

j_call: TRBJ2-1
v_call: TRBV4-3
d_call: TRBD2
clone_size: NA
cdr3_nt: TGCGCCAGCAGCCAAGTCGTAATTGCGGGAGCCCCTCTCAATGAGCAGTTCTTC
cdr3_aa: CASSQVVIAGAPLNEQFF

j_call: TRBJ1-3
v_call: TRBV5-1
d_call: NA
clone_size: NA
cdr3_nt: TGCGCCAGCAGCTTTCGACAGCTGGGGACGCCTGGAAACACCATATATTTT
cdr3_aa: CASSFRQLGTPGNTIYF

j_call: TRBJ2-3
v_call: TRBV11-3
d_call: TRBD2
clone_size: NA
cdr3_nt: TGTGCCAGCAGCTTAGGAAGCGGGGCTTCAGATACGCAGTATTTT
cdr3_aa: CASSLGSGASDTQYF

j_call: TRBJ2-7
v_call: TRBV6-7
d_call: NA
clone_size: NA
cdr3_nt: TGTGCCAGCAGTTACGGACAGCTTGTGGAACTAGGGGACGAGCAGTACTTC
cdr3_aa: CASSYGQLVELGDEQYF

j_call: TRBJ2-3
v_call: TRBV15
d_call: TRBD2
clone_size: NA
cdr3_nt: TGTGCCACCAGCCCGGGACTAGCGGGAGGGGCAGATACGCAGTATTTT
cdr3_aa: CATSPGLAGGADTQYF